Following are 30 T cell receptor beta chains from one sample sequenced in a study of blood T cell repertoires in COVID-19. Assay: immunoSEQ multiplex PCR; the TCRdb copy retains only in-frame clones and omits some. The profile shows some 59,000 clones, 75% to 85% of them singletons. Sequencing used peripheral blood. All receptors derive from a woman aged 55 to 70 with acute or convalescent COVID-19.

This sequence joins TRBV14 and TRBJ1-1; 7 bases line up with TRBD1. This CDR3 is 16 amino acids long. J gave up 3 bases and V 4 bases, and 11 bases lay outside the gene matches. Germline CDR1 and CDR2: SGHDN and FVKESK. The CDR3 loop is CASSLQRGQGDTEAFF. CDR3 DNA sequence: TGTGCCAGCAGCCTACAGAGGGGGCAGGGCGACACTGAAGCTTTCTTT.

The chain is built from TRBV5-6 and TRBJ2-7, with 11 nucleotides matching TRBD2. This CDR3 has 15 residues. Per germline, CDR1 SGHDT and CDR2 YYEEEE. The V and J ends lost 4 bases and 5 bases, in that order; junction bases with no gene match: 8. The CDR3 spells CASSVLAGAENEQYF. The CDR3 DNA sequence: TGTGCCAGCAGCGTACTAGCGGGAGCGGAAAACGAGCAGTACTTC.

The J gene is TRBJ1-2, the V gene TRBV9; 7 bases are shared with TRBD1. Germline V CDR1 and CDR2: SGDLS, YYNGEE. The junction had 10 bases not matched to a gene; V was cut back by 3 bases and J by 2 bases. This CDR3 comprises 16 residues. CDR3 in DNA: TGTGCCAGCAGCGCCCCCAGGACAGGAACCAACTATGGCTACACCTTC. Encoded protein: CASSAPRTGTNYGYTF. Based on the CDR3 plus reference TRBV9 and TRBJ1-2, the full variable domain is DSGVTQTPKHLITATGQRVTLRCSPRSGDLSVYWYQQSLDQGLQFLIQYYNGEERAKGNILERFSAQQFPDLHSELNLSSLELGDSALYFCASSAPRTGTNYGYTFGSGTRLTVV.

The chain carries TRBV10-1 and TRBJ2-5; perhaps TRBD2 as D (7 bases). CDR1 and CDR2 (germline): WNHNN, SYGVQD (reference sequence). The CDR3 totals 15 residues. Trimming pared 0 bases from V and 2 bases from J, leaving 10 bases between. CDR3 in amino acids: CASSESGGLQETQYF. CDR3 in DNA: TGCGCCAGCAGTGAGTCGGGGGGGCTTCAAGAGACCCAGTACTTC.

As regards this clone: Other DNA sequences in this specimen translate into the identical CDR3. This chain uses TRBV18 with TRBJ1-5; 9 bases are a match to TRBD1. In germline, CDR1 is KGHSH, CDR2 LQKENI. Trimming took 6 bases from V and 4 from J; bases not matched to a gene: 7. CDR3 size: 15 residues. DNA of the CDR3: TGTGCCAGCTCCCCCGGACAGGGGAGGAATCAGCCCCAGCATTTT. This encodes CASSPGQGRNQPQHF.

This clone has a single count. The junction shows a germline mismatch at one end, possibly a read error. The V gene is TRBV10-2, the J gene TRBJ2-5; 14 bases map to TRBD2. Germline loops: CDR1 WSHSY, CDR2 SAAADI. This CDR3 contains 18 residues. The CDR3 DNA reads as TGCGCCAGCAATGAGGGACTAGCGGGAGTCTGGGGTAAAGAGACCCAGTACTTC. Translation: CASNEGLAGVWGKETQYF.

The rearrangement links TRBV7-2 to TRBJ1-2, with 9 bases lining up with TRBD1. The V segment lost 1 base and the J segment 5 bases; nucleotides outside the gene matches: 5. Germline V CDR1 and CDR2: SGHTA, FQGNSA. CDR3 length equals 15 residues. CDR3 DNA sequence: TGTGCCAGCAGCTTAGAACAGACAGGGGGGTATGGCTACACCTTC. Translating gives CASSLEQTGGYGYTF.

This clone was seen a handful of times. The sample holds other DNA sequences that translate to the same CDR3. The rearrangement links TRBV2 to TRBJ2-1, with D perhaps TRBD1 (5 bases). Trimming left V 3 bases short and J 6 bases short, with 9 bases between. The CDR3 length is 13 residues. Germline CDR1 reads SNHLY; CDR2 reads FYNNEI. CDR3 amino acids: CASSEWQGNEQFF. CDR3 bases: TGTGCCAGCAGTGAGTGGCAGGGCAATGAGCAGTTCTTC.

The gene calls are TRBV30 and TRBJ1-4; TRBD1 agrees at 12 bases. The CDR3 runs to 15 residues. Germline-derived CDR1 and CDR2 are GTSNPN and SVGIG (reference sequence). Germline trimming cut 8 bases from V and 3 bases from J; bases unmatched to any gene: 7. The CDR3 spells CAGRGQGAANEKLFF. The DNA for the CDR3 is TGTGCCGGAAGGGGACAGGGGGCTGCTAATGAAAAACTGTTTTTT.

V is TRBV29-1 and J is TRBJ1-1; D gene ambiguous. CDR3 size: 10 residues. Trimming stripped 4 bases from V and 8 bases from J, with 8 bases between. The germline V gene has CDR1 SQVTM and CDR2 ANQGSEA. The CDR3 loop reads CSVVELEAFF. The DNA of the CDR3 is TGCAGCGTTGTGGAGTTGGAAGCTTTCTTT.

This rearrangement joins TRBV18 to TRBJ2-6; no clear D. The V end lost 5 bases, the J end lost 0 bases, and 8 bases lay between the germline ends. Germline CDR1 and CDR2: KGHSH and LQKENI. This CDR3 has 15 residues. CDR3: CASSEQASGANVLTF. The CDR3 nucleotides are TGTGCCAGCTCAGAGCAAGCCTCTGGGGCCAACGTCCTGACTTTC.

The rearrangement joins TRBV11-2 to TRBJ1-2; possibly TRBD1 for D (6 bases). Germline V gene sequence: CDR1 SGHAT, CDR2 FQNNGV. The CDR3 is made up of 15 amino acids. Trimming cost V 5 bases and J 8 bases, with 21 bases left between them. The CDR3 loop is CASSESRTAYSGYTF. CDR3 coding DNA: TGTGCCAGCAGCGAATCTCGGACAGCTTACTCCGGCTACACCTTC.

V gene TRBV3-1 (or the pseudogene TRBV3-2) combines with J gene TRBJ1-1; 10 nucleotides match TRBD1. This CDR3 contains 15 residues. V shed 0 bases and J 9 bases; nucleotides not matched to a gene: 7. Germline CDR1 is LGHDT and CDR2 is YNNKEL (reference sequence). The CDR3 protein is CASSQDPGQGLKAFF. The CDR3 bases are TGTGCCAGCAGCCAAGACCCGGGACAGGGGTTGAAAGCTTTCTTT.

The rearrangement links TRBV2 to TRBJ1-4; TRBD1 matches at 7 bases. The CDR3 is 17 amino acids. Losses at the gene ends were 5 bases for V and 3 bases for J; bases not matched to a gene: 12. The V gene's germline CDR1 is SNHLY and CDR2 FYNNEI. CDR3 bases: TGTGCCAGCAGTTACGAACCGGGACAGAGATCTAATGAAAAACTGTTTTTT. The encoded protein is CASSYEPGQRSNEKLFF.

This chain joins TRBV5-1 and TRBJ2-7; 9 bases match TRBD1. The CDR3 sequence is 14 residues long. Germline values: CDR1 SGHRS, CDR2 YFSETQ. Trimming cost V 7 bases and J 2 bases; bases outside gene matches: 7. The CDR3 DNA reads TGCGCCAGCCGCCGAGGGACAGGGACCTACGAGCAGTACTTC. Translated: CASRRGTGTYEQYF.

The V and J genes are TRBV29-1 and TRBJ2-1; perhaps TRBD2 as D (5 bases). The V gene lost 7 bases and the J gene lost 4 bases, with 14 bases spanning the gap. Germline V lookup: CDR1 SQVTM, CDR2 ANQGSEA. The CDR3 totals 13 residues. CDR3 sequence (DNA): TGCAGCGGCCCCGGGGATACATACAATGAGCAGTTCTTC. It codes for CSGPGDTYNEQFF.

V gene TRBV5-6 combines with J gene TRBJ2-5, with 11 nucleotides matching TRBD2. There are 17 residues in the CDR3. Trimming cost V 1 base and J 3 bases; bases outside gene matches: 8. In germline, CDR1 is SGHDT, CDR2 YYEEEE. CDR3 loop: CASSLWLAGGSEETQYF. The CDR3 DNA is TGTGCCAGCAGCTTGTGGCTAGCGGGGGGCTCGGAAGAGACCCAGTACTTC.

The chain links TRBV29-1 to TRBJ1-3; D not resolved. The CDR3 has 11 amino acids. The V gene's germline CDR1 is SQVTM and CDR2 ANQGSEA. Trimming pared 6 bases from V and 0 bases from J, leaving 3 bases between. CDR3 bases: TGCAGCGTATACTCTGGAAACACCATATATTTT. It specifies CSVYSGNTIYF.

The rearrangement uses TRBV30 and TRBJ2-1; D possibly corresponds to TRBD1 (5 bases). With 0 bases removed from V and 9 bases from J, the gap between germline ends came to 9 bases. Germline loops: CDR1 GTSNPN, CDR2 SVGIG (reference sequence). The CDR3 loop spans 12 amino acids. CDR3 DNA sequence: TGTGCCTGGAGTGTAAGGGGAATTGAGCAGTTCTTC. Translated: CAWSVRGIEQFF. Complete variable domain (other parts from reference TRBV30 and TRBJ2-1): SQTIHQWPATLVQPVGSPLSLECTVEGTSNPNLYWYRQAAGRGLQLLFYSVGIGQISSEVPQNLSASRPQDRQFILSSKKLLLSDSGFYLCAWSVRGIEQFFGPGTRLTVL.

The chain combines TRBV6-5 with TRBJ2-7; D might be TRBD1 (6 bases). Per the germline V gene, CDR1 is MNHEY and CDR2 is SVGAGI. The CDR3 has 14 amino acids. V gave up 7 bases and J gave up 2 bases, with 15 bases separating them. The chain's CDR3 is CASTRVGTTYEQYF. CDR3 in DNA: TGTGCCAGCACCCGGGTGGGGACAACCTACGAGCAGTACTTC.

The chain has TRBV11-2 and TRBJ1-3; D is ambiguous. CDR1 and CDR2 from the germline V gene are SGHAT and FQNNGV. Deletions cut 5 bases from V and 0 bases from J, with 14 bases between. The length of the CDR3 is 16 residues. CDR3 sequence: CASSPTDGASGNTIYF. The DNA for the CDR3 is TGTGCCAGCAGCCCAACTGACGGAGCCTCTGGAAACACCATATATTTT.

J is TRBJ1-2 and V is TRBV3-1 (or the pseudogene TRBV3-2); 7 nucleotides agree with TRBD1. The CDR3 is 14 residues long. The J segment lost 7 bases and the V segment lost 6 bases, leaving 11 bases of the junction unmatched. Germline assignment: CDR1 LGHDT and CDR2 YNNKEL (reference sequence). CDR3 bases: TGTGCCAGCAGTCCAGGGGGGTCGGTCGTTGGCTACACCTTC. It specifies CASSPGGSVVGYTF.

The J gene is TRBJ2-1, the V gene TRBV11-2, with 9 nucleotides matching TRBD2. The CDR3 spans 14 residues. Germline V gives CDR1 SGHAT, CDR2 FQNNGV. V gave up 3 bases and J gave up 9 bases; unmatched junction bases: 6. The CDR3, as DNA: TGTGCCAGCAGCTTCTTGCGGGGGGGCCTTGAGCAGTTCTTC. Translation gives CASSFLRGGLEQFF.

This sequence joins TRBV27 and TRBJ2-5; the D gene is possibly TRBD2 (5 bases). The germline gives CDR1 MNHEY, CDR2 SMNVEV (reference sequence). CDR3 length equals 12 residues. Trimming took off 2 bases at V and 5 bases at J, with 6 bases between the two ends. The CDR3 bases are TGTGCCAGCAGTTTAACGGGGGAGACCCAGTACTTC. This sequence encodes CASSLTGETQYF.

The J gene is TRBJ1-1, the V gene TRBV7-6; D not resolved. V was trimmed by 5 bases and J by 2 bases, leaving 6 bases between them. The germline gives CDR1 SGHVS, CDR2 FNYEAQ. The length of the CDR3 is 12 residues. The CDR3 here is CASSRDNTEAFF. The CDR3 DNA reads TGTGCCAGCAGCCGCGATAACACTGAAGCTTTCTTT.

V is TRBV18 and J is TRBJ1-1; the D gene is possibly TRBD1 (5 bases). The CDR3 has 16 residues. V lost 8 bases to trimming and J lost 3 bases, with 22 bases between them. CDR1 and CDR2 (germline): KGHSH, LQKENI. CDR3 sequence: CASQTASKGRDTEAFF. CDR3 sequence (DNA): TGTGCCAGCCAAACCGCAAGTAAGGGGCGCGACACTGAAGCTTTCTTT.

The chain's CDR3 is CASSLAPGEAFF. DNA for the CDR3: TGTGCCAGCAGCTTAGCCCCAGGGGAGGCTTTCTTT. The chain links TRBV11-2 to TRBJ1-1; D is perhaps TRBD1 (6 bases). V was shortened by 1 base and J by 11 bases, with 11 bases between the two germline ends. The CDR3 is made up of 12 amino acids. Germline V gene lookup returns CDR1 SGHAT and CDR2 FQNNGV. Supplemented by reference TRBV11-2 and TRBJ1-1, the full variable domain reads EAGVAQSPRYKIIEKRQSVAFWCNPISGHATLYWYQQILGQGPKLLIQFQNNGVVDDSQLPKDRFSAERLKGVDSTLKIQPAKLEDSAVYLCASSLAPGEAFFGQGTRLTVV.

This chain connects TRBV28 to TRBJ1-6; the match to TRBD1 covers 7 bases. Germline-derived CDR1 and CDR2 are MDHEN and SYDVKM. V shed 5 bases, J shed 0 bases, and the junction held 10 bases outside the gene matches. This CDR3 is built from 18 residues. CDR3 in DNA: TGTGCCAGCAGTCCCTACACCGGGACAGACTCCTATAATTCACCCCTCCACTTT. Residues: CASSPYTGTDSYNSPLHF.

The rearrangement joins TRBV9 to TRBJ2-2, with D maybe TRBD2 (7 bases). This CDR3 has 17 amino acids. V dropped 0 bases and J dropped 6 bases, with 18 bases sitting between them. Germline V gene sequence: CDR1 SGDLS, CDR2 YYNGEE. CDR3 loop: CASSVGRRGGLPGELFF. The CDR3 DNA sequence: TGTGCCAGCAGCGTAGGTCGGCGCGGGGGCCTCCCCGGGGAGCTGTTTTTT.

The V call is TRBV11-2, the J call TRBJ2-1; 7 nucleotides align to TRBD2. Germline V gives CDR1 SGHAT, CDR2 FQNNGV. The trim removed 5 bases at V and 3 bases at J, leaving 4 bases unmatched. CDR3 length equals 14 residues. The chain's CDR3 is CASSPRDYYNEQFF. Written as DNA, the CDR3 is TGTGCCAGCAGCCCCCGGGACTACTACAATGAGCAGTTCTTC.